This paragraph reports one T cell receptor (beta chain). Its antigen is unidentified. This record belongs to a study of CD8 T cells in ankylosing spondylitis. Whole-study results and caveats: Disease-linked clones were CD8+ and relatively rare in peripheral blood.

Quantitative 5'-RACE was performed with molecular barcodes, and it yielded the TCR beta libraries. Each CDR3 protein gets one entry after TCRdb re-called the 5' RACE reads with MiXCR. The table lists 200,000 or so distinct CDR3 sequences, 10% to 15% of them singletons. CDR3 length: 14 residues. V shed 4 bases, J shed 2 bases, and the junction held 5 bases outside the gene matches. The germline V gene encodes CDR1 LGHNA and CDR2 YSLEER. This chain links TRBV4-3 with TRBJ2-7; 7 bases are a match to TRBD1. The sequence was collected from a female donor with ankylosing spondylitis or in good health (not recorded which). The material sequenced was blood, either unsorted or a sorted T cell fraction (not recorded which). The CDR3 reads CASSRETGTYEQYF. DNA for the CDR3: TGCGCCAGCAGCCGAGAGACAGGGACCTACGAGCAGTACTTC.